These 6 T cell receptor beta chains came from one sample sequenced in a study of T cells expressing NK-cell markers. TCRdb reprocessed the 5' RACE reads and reports one entry per CDR3 protein, with no DNA. This sample contains over 350,000 distinct CDR3 sequences. What was sequenced was blood T cells: a sorted CD56 or NKG2C T cell subset, CD4+ or CD8+ T cells, or bulk PBMC T cells (not recorded which). The receptors stem from a woman in her forties or fifties in good health.

The chain employs TRBV24-1 and TRBJ1-1; the D call of TRBD1 rests on TCRdb alone, since no DNA is present to check it. Looked up from germline, CDR1 is KGHDR and CDR2 is SFDVKD. The CDR3 is made up of 12 amino acids. This chain's CDR3 is CATSGPGEEAFF.

The chain couples TRBV7-7 to TRBJ2-1; TCRdb designates TRBD2, a call that cannot be tested without DNA. The germline V gene encodes CDR1 SSHAT and CDR2 FNYEAQ (reference sequence). The CDR3 extends over 18 amino acids. CDR3 region: CASSPTRLAGERANEQFF.

This chain joins TRBV3-1 and TRBJ1-5; the TCRdb D gene call, TRBD1, has no DNA to confirm it. This CDR3 spans 15 amino acids. The germline V gene encodes CDR1 LGHDT and CDR2 YNNKEL (reference sequence). CDR3 protein: CASSLGQGSDQPQHF.

V is TRBV27 and J is TRBJ2-1; TCRdb designates TRBD1, a call that cannot be tested without DNA. This CDR3 has 15 amino acids. Germline CDR1 and CDR2: MNHEY and SMNVEV (reference sequence). The CDR3 loop is CASSPTGPLYNEQFF.

The J gene is TRBJ2-3, the V gene TRBV4-1; TCRdb's D gene call, TRBD1, goes unchecked for lack of DNA. The CDR3 consists of 14 residues. Germline V gene sequence: CDR1 MGHRA, CDR2 YSYEKL. CDR3 region: CASSQGQGSDTQYF.

This chain joins TRBV24-1 and TRBJ2-1; TCRdb selects TRBD2, and the lack of DNA leaves this call unchecked. The CDR3 sequence is 14 residues long. CDR1 is KGHDR, CDR2 SFDVKD, per germline. This chain's CDR3 is CASSGTSGNNEQFF.